Listed here are 20 T cell receptor beta chains from one sample, sequenced in a study of cytomegalovirus exposure and HLA in healthy donors. Primers for the PCR totalled 60 Vbeta and 13 Jbeta. Sequenced by immunoSEQ multiplex PCR; TCRdb stores in-frame clones only, minus some. The sample consists of roughly 120,000 clones, 78% of them appearing once. The sequencing sample was made of PBMCs. The receptors here all came from a man aged 40-49 years in good health and CMV-seronegative.

This clone was counted only a few times. The rearrangement uses TRBV19 and TRBJ1-5; D is unclear. The V end was cut by 1 base, the J end by 11 bases, with 6 bases between. The CDR3 spans 11 residues. Per germline, CDR1 LNHDA and CDR2 SQIVND (reference sequence). The CDR3 nucleotides are TGTGCCAGTAGTATAGGCGGGACCCAGCATTTT. Its protein product is CASSIGGTQHF.

This clone was detected a few times. The chain couples TRBV7-2 to TRBJ2-5; the match to TRBD2 covers 13 bases. V was pared by 1 base and J by 3 bases, with 8 bases of the junction left unmatched. The CDR3 spans 18 residues. Per the germline V gene, CDR1 is SGHTA and CDR2 is FQGNSA. CDR3 loop: CASSLVATSGGGKETQYF. CDR3 nucleotides: TGTGCCAGCAGCTTAGTTGCCACTAGCGGGGGGGGGAAAGAGACCCAGTACTTC.

V and J are TRBV5-6 and TRBJ2-7; 8 bases align to TRBD1. This CDR3 has 16 residues. CDR1 SGHDT and CDR2 YYEEEE come from the germline V gene. Trimming took 1 base from V and 1 from J; bases not matched to a gene: 7. The CDR3 DNA reads TGTGCCAGCAGCTTGCAGTACAGACAGGGGTCCTACGAGCAGTACTTC. It translates to CASSLQYRQGSYEQYF.

This sequence joins TRBV19 and TRBJ2-1; 7 bases align to TRBD2. The CDR3 is made up of 14 amino acids. Germline CDR1 LNHDA, CDR2 SQIVND (reference sequence). J was trimmed by 7 bases and V by 2 bases; bases with no gene match: 5. CDR3 amino acids: CASSISRGMNEQFF. The DNA for the CDR3 is TGTGCCAGTAGTATATCGCGGGGGATGAATGAGCAGTTCTTC.

The chain recombines TRBV11-3 with TRBJ2-7, with D unclear. V was cut by 5 bases and J by 0 bases, with 8 bases left in between. There are 13 residues in the CDR3. From germline, CDR1 is SGHNT and CDR2 YENEEA. CDR3 in amino acids: CASSRYNSYEQYF. CDR3 nucleotides: TGTGCCAGCAGCCGTTATAACTCCTACGAGCAGTACTTC. Based on the CDR3 plus reference TRBV11-3 and TRBJ2-7, the full variable domain is EAGVVQSPRYKIIEKKQPVAFWCNPISGHNTLYWYLQNLGQGPELLIRYENEEAVDDSQLPKDRFSAERLKGVDSTLKIQPAELGDSAVYLCASSRYNSYEQYFGPGTRLTVT.

The gene calls are TRBV5-1 and TRBJ2-3; D is uncertain. V shed 4 bases and J shed 2 bases, with 8 bases lying between them. The V gene's germline CDR1 is SGHRS and CDR2 YFSETQ. CDR3 length: 13 residues. This CDR3 reads CASSHQDTDTQYF. DNA of the CDR3: TGCGCCAGCAGCCACCAGGACACAGATACGCAGTATTTT.

This sequence joins TRBV5-4 and TRBJ1-2; D may be TRBD1 (6 bases). Trimming removed 2 bases at V and 4 bases at J, with 12 bases between. The CDR3 covers 14 residues. CDR1 and CDR2 from the germline V gene are SGHNT and YYREEE (reference sequence). The CDR3 protein is CASSLSGGGYGYTF. CDR3 nucleotides: TGTGCCAGCAGCTTATCGGGGGGCGGCTATGGCTACACCTTC.

The chain recombines TRBV6-6 with TRBJ2-5, with D possibly being TRBD1 (6 bases). The germline V and J ends were trimmed by 1 base and 2 bases, with 11 bases remaining between them. The CDR3 sequence is 15 residues long. Germline CDR1 reads MNHNY; CDR2 reads SVGAGI (reference sequence). This chain's CDR3 is CASSYLDSRQETQYF. In DNA form, the CDR3 reads TGTGCCAGCAGTTACTTGGACAGCCGGCAAGAGACCCAGTACTTC.

This chain uses TRBV7-9 with TRBJ2-3; possible D gene TRBD1, 6 bases. The CDR3 contains 15 residues. Trimming stripped 3 bases from V and 0 bases from J, with 10 bases between. The germline V gene has CDR1 SEHNR and CDR2 FQNEAQ (reference sequence). CDR3 DNA sequence: TGTGCCAGCAGCTTCGGTACAGGGAGCACAGATACGCAGTATTTT. Its translation is CASSFGTGSTDTQYF.

V is TRBV13 and J is TRBJ2-4; weak D call: TRBD2 (5 bases). This CDR3 has 13 residues. CDR1 PRHDT and CDR2 FYEKMQ come from the germline V gene (reference sequence). Trimming left V 6 bases short and J 3 bases short, with 9 bases between. CDR3 nucleotide sequence: TGTGCCAGCAGTCAGGAGGACAAAAACATTCAGTACTTC. Translating gives CASSQEDKNIQYF.

The chain uses TRBV9 and TRBJ1-1; TRBD1 might be the D (5 bases). Trimming took 4 bases from V and 1 from J, leaving 11 bases between them. CDR1 and CDR2 (germline): SGDLS, YYNGEE. CDR3 length: 14 amino acids. This chain's CDR3 is CASSFREENTEAFF. The CDR3, as DNA: TGTGCCAGCAGCTTCAGGGAGGAGAACACTGAAGCTTTCTTT.

This clone was picked up a small number of times. The chain has TRBV9 and TRBJ1-1; no firm D call. Germline loops: CDR1 SGDLS, CDR2 YYNGEE. V was clipped by 0 bases and J by 0 bases, with 9 bases between them. CDR3 length: 15 amino acids. The CDR3 spells CASSVVPEMNTEAFF. The DNA for the CDR3 is TGTGCCAGCAGCGTAGTTCCGGAGATGAACACTGAAGCTTTCTTT.

The chain's CDR3 is CASSEGYGGSNQPQHF. The CDR3 DNA sequence: TGTGCCAGCAGTGAGGGGTATGGGGGGAGCAATCAGCCCCAGCATTTT. J is TRBJ1-5 and V is TRBV2; D possibly corresponds to TRBD1 (5 bases). Trimming shortened V by 3 bases and J by 1 base, and 13 bases separated the two germline ends. The germline V gene encodes CDR1 SNHLY and CDR2 FYNNEI. The CDR3 extends over 16 amino acids.

The rearrangement links TRBV2 to TRBJ2-6; 7 positions agree with TRBD1. The CDR3 has 14 residues. The germline CDR1 and CDR2 sequences are SNHLY and FYNNEI. The trim removed 7 bases at V and 2 bases at J, leaving 2 bases unmatched. Here the CDR3 DNA reads TGTGCCAGCACCGGGACAGCTGGGGCCAACGTCCTGACTTTC. As protein: CASTGTAGANVLTF. Supplemented by reference TRBV2 and TRBJ2-6, the full variable domain reads EPEVTQTPSHQVTQMGQEVILRCVPISNHLYFYWYRQILGQKVEFLVSFYNNEISEKSEIFDDQFSVERPDGSNFTLKIRSTKLEDSAMYFCASTGTAGANVLTFGAGSRLTVL.

The J gene is TRBJ2-5, the V gene TRBV11-2; D remains ambiguous. The CDR3 extends over 13 amino acids. Germline values: CDR1 SGHAT, CDR2 FQNNGV. V was trimmed by 4 bases and J by 4 bases, leaving 10 bases between them. CDR3 protein: CASSWQDRETQYF. In DNA, the CDR3 is TGTGCCAGCAGCTGGCAGGATCGAGAGACCCAGTACTTC.

A few counts support this clone. The gene calls are TRBV7-9 and TRBJ1-2; D not resolved. Trimming took 3 bases from V and 2 from J, leaving 4 bases between them. Germline CDR1 is SEHNR and CDR2 is FQNEAQ (reference sequence). The CDR3 length is 12 residues. CDR3 sequence reads: CASSFQNYGYTF. In DNA form, the CDR3 reads TGTGCCAGCAGCTTTCAGAACTATGGCTACACCTTC. Full variable domain (rest looked up from reference TRBV7-9 and TRBJ1-2): DTGVSQNPRHKITKRGQNVTFRCDPISEHNRLYWYRQTLGQGPEFLTYFQNEAQLEKSRLLSDRFSAERPKGSFSTLEIQRTEQGDSAMYLCASSFQNYGYTFGSGTRLTVV.

This clone was picked up a small number of times. The rearrangement links TRBV30 to TRBJ1-1; TRBD1 aligns across 10 bases. The V gene end was trimmed by 8 bases and the J gene end by 5 bases; junction bases not matched to a gene: 17. The CDR3 has 16 amino acids. From germline, CDR1 is GTSNPN and CDR2 SVGIG (reference sequence). The CDR3 reads CARDGQGVSLKTEAFF. CDR3 sequence (DNA): TGTGCCCGGGATGGACAGGGGGTCTCATTAAAGACTGAAGCTTTCTTT.

DNA of the CDR3: TGTGCCAGTAGATACAGCGGGGGGGGAGATACGCAGTATTTT. Protein: CASRYSGGGDTQYF. The chain combines TRBV19 with TRBJ2-3; TRBD2 aligns across 10 bases. The germline CDR1 and CDR2 sequences are LNHDA and SQIVND (reference sequence). The length of the CDR3 is 14 residues. Germline trimming cut 6 bases from V and 5 bases from J; bases unmatched to any gene: 5.

The chain combines TRBV27 with TRBJ1-1, with D perhaps TRBD1 (5 bases). CDR1 and CDR2 (germline): MNHEY, SMNVEV (reference sequence). V lost 8 bases and J 1 base, leaving 11 bases between the germline ends. The CDR3 has 13 amino acids. The CDR3 region has the DNA TGTGCCAGCGGATTCGGGGGGAACACTGAAGCTTTCTTT. Translation: CASGFGGNTEAFF.

The V gene is TRBV9, the J gene TRBJ2-2; 9 bases map to TRBD1. CDR1 is SGDLS and CDR2 is YYNGEE in the germline V gene. This CDR3 has 15 residues. The ends lost 3 bases at V and 6 bases at J; junction bases unmatched: 6. CDR3 DNA sequence: TGTGCCAGCAGCGCCGGGACAGGGTCATCCGGGGAGCTGTTTTTT. Its translation is CASSAGTGSSGELFF.